These T cell receptor beta chains were read from a single sample in a study of shared clonotypes between healthy human individuals. The data were produced by immunoSEQ multiplex PCR, yet TCRdb's version contains in-frame clones alone and is incomplete. The sample consists of about 1 million clones, approximately 76% of them appearing once. Sequencing was performed on memory CD4+ T cells sorted from blood. The receptors were sampled from a man younger than 30 in good health. CDR3s include the opening cysteine and the closing phenylalanine or tryptophan. The D gene is left open where the match is weak.

J gene,D gene,V gene,CDR3 protein
TRBJ2-2,-,TRBV7-9,CASSSFLASTGELFF
TRBJ2-5,TRBD1,TRBV7-7,CASSPPGTGGETQYF
TRBJ2-7,-,TRBV6-1,CASSEAAGGRREQYF
TRBJ1-6,-,TRBV10-3,CAISVGRNDNSPLHF
TRBJ1-6,-,TRBV7-2,CASRTGTNWSPLHF
TRBJ2-3,TRBD2,TRBV6-1,CASKAGGASTDTQYF
TRBJ2-1,-,TRBV11-3,CASSLGAGNEQFF
TRBJ1-1,-,TRBV5-5,CASSLVGLETEAFF
TRBJ1-2,-,TRBV7-2,CASSLALQGFSYGYTF
TRBJ1-4,TRBD1,TRBV7-6,CASSPQQGGEKLFF
TRBJ2-7,-,TRBV6-1,CASSETPTWEQYF
TRBJ1-3,-,TRBV28,CASTSHWSGNTIYF
TRBJ1-3,-,TRBV5-5,CASSPRWGAGNTIYF